The next 12 T cell receptor beta chains were all read from a single sample in a study of cytomegalovirus exposure and HLA in healthy donors. The PCR used 60 Vbeta and 13 Jbeta primers. Profiling relied on immunoSEQ multiplex PCR, and the TCRdb table lists in-frame clones only, not all of them. The table lists around 210,000 clones, around 83% of them singletons. The sequencing sample was made of PBMCs. Every receptor here comes from a girl aged 2-9 years in good health and CMV-seronegative.

This clone occurred a few times. The chain links TRBV27 to TRBJ1-6, with 8 bases aligning to TRBD1. Germline V gene data show CDR1 as MNHEY and CDR2 as SMNVEV (reference sequence). The CDR3 consists of 14 residues. V shed 8 bases and J 6 bases; nucleotides not matched to a gene: 6. CDR3 amino acids: CASGLDRGNSPLHF. CDR3 DNA: TGTGCCAGCGGCCTTGACAGGGGTAATTCACCCCTCCACTTT.

This clone has just one count. This sequence joins TRBV23-1 and TRBJ2-5; 9 positions match TRBD1. TRBV23-1 is recorded as an ORF, its role being uncertain. The V and J ends lost 0 bases and 1 base, in that order; junction bases with no gene match: 15. The CDR3 contains 20 residues. As DNA, the CDR3 is TGCGCCAGCAGTCAATCGAGGTCCCAACCACAGGGGGCGATCCAAGAGACCCAGTACTTC. Translated: CASSQSRSQPQGAIQETQYF.

The chain joins TRBV4-2 to TRBJ2-3; D uncertain. The V and J ends lost 3 bases and 2 bases respectively, with 9 bases between them. Germline V gives CDR1 LGHNA, CDR2 YNFKEQ. CDR3 length: 14 residues. CDR3 sequence (DNA): TGTGCCAGCAGCCATCCAGGCCCCACAGATACGCAGTATTTT. As protein: CASSHPGPTDTQYF.

The V call is TRBV2, the J call TRBJ1-6; D remains ambiguous. Trimming took off 7 bases at V and 7 bases at J, with 11 bases between the two ends. Looked up from germline, CDR1 is SNHLY and CDR2 is FYNNEI. The CDR3 sequence is 13 residues long. CDR3 bases: TGTGCCAGCAAAGTCGGGGAAAATTCACCCCTCCACTTT. Translated, it gives CASKVGENSPLHF.

This clone was picked up a small number of times. The chain combines TRBV5-5 with TRBJ1-1; 7 bases align to TRBD1. In germline, CDR1 is SGHKS, CDR2 YYEKEE (reference sequence). The length of the CDR3 is 17 residues. Trimming removed 1 base from V and 3 bases from J; junction bases left unmatched: 12. The CDR3 spells CASSLSWAGGMDTEAFF. For the CDR3, the DNA is TGTGCCAGCAGCTTGTCCTGGGCAGGGGGGATGGACACTGAAGCTTTCTTT.

The gene calls are TRBV6-1 and TRBJ2-7; 11 nucleotides line up with TRBD2. J was trimmed by 3 bases and V by 0 bases; bases with no gene match: 13. Germline CDR1 MNHNS, CDR2 SASEGT. The CDR3 has 19 amino acids. CDR3 in DNA: TGTGCCAGCAGTGAAGCGCGTTGGCTAGCGGGGGGCATAAACTACGAGCAGTACTTC. This sequence encodes CASSEARWLAGGINYEQYF.

This rearrangement joins TRBV6-5 to TRBJ1-2; possibly TRBD1 for D (6 bases). The CDR3 loop spans 14 amino acids. In germline, CDR1 is MNHEY, CDR2 SVGAGI. V was trimmed by 2 bases and J by 7 bases, leaving 14 bases between them. The CDR3 region is CASSYTRGRTGYTF. The CDR3 DNA sequence: TGTGCCAGCAGTTACACCAGGGGCCGCACTGGCTACACCTTC.

CDR3 coding DNA: TGTGCCTGGAGTGTACGGCGGAAAGAGACCCAGTACTTC. This translates into CAWSVRRKETQYF. This chain uses TRBV30 with TRBJ2-5, with D unresolved. Trimming shortened V by 0 bases and J by 3 bases, and 8 bases separated the two germline ends. From germline, CDR1 is GTSNPN and CDR2 SVGIG (reference sequence). This CDR3 region has 13 residues.

The chain uses TRBV6-1 and TRBJ1-6; no clear D gene. This CDR3 spans 15 amino acids. The germline V gene has CDR1 MNHNS and CDR2 SASEGT. Trimming cost V 4 bases and J 0 bases, with 7 bases left between them. The DNA of the CDR3 is TGTGCCAGCAGTGCCCGGAGCTCCTATAATTCACCCCTCCACTTT. Translating gives CASSARSSYNSPLHF.

This rearrangement joins TRBV5-1 to TRBJ2-1; 9 bases line up with TRBD2. The CDR3 sequence is 15 residues long. J was trimmed by 8 bases and V by 4 bases; bases with no gene match: 10. CDR1 is SGHRS and CDR2 is YFSETQ in the germline V gene. The CDR3 region is CASSPGGGGAHEQFF. The CDR3 region has the DNA TGCGCCAGCAGCCCGGGGGGCGGGGGGGCCCATGAGCAGTTCTTC.

The chain is built from TRBV5-1 and TRBJ2-2; maybe TRBD2 (5 bases). Trimming took off 5 bases at V and 3 bases at J, with 14 bases between the two ends. Germline CDR1 reads SGHRS; CDR2 reads YFSETQ. The CDR3 length is 15 residues. CDR3 protein: CASREASGYTGELFF. The CDR3 coding sequence is TGCGCCAGCAGGGAGGCCAGCGGTTACACCGGGGAGCTGTTTTTT.

This rearrangement joins TRBV7-9 to TRBJ1-1; D is possibly TRBD1 (5 bases). With 5 bases removed from V and 4 bases from J, the gap between germline ends came to 20 bases. The V gene's germline CDR1 is SEHNR and CDR2 FQNEAQ (reference sequence). This CDR3 contains 16 residues. CDR3 sequence (DNA): TGTGCCAGCAGCGTGGGACTCCCAATCGCCCCCACTGAAGCTTTCTTT. As protein: CASSVGLPIAPTEAFF.